The entry below describes one T cell receptor (beta chain). Its antigen remains unidentified. The junction departs from germline at one end; a sequencing error may be responsible. A modified ARM-PCR protocol with three rounds of nested PCR amplified TCRbeta. TCRdb passed the multiplex PCR reads through MiXCR, listing each CDR3 protein once. The sample has tens of thousands of distinct CDR3 sequences; around 85% are singletons. Germline V lookup: CDR1 MDHEN, CDR2 SYDVKM. There are 17 residues in the CDR3. This record comes from a study of tumor and adjacent non-tumor tissue in lung cancer. As for the study in general: There were 11 to 13 adenocarcinoma, a couple of squamous cell carcinoma and 1 small cell lung cancer cases. Each sample yielded a few million productive TCRbeta reads on average. General study findings and limits: Tumor tissue had significantly higher TCR diversity than normal lung. Shorter survival was associated with higher TCR diversity in tumors.

The template was RNA from unsorted bulk tissue. The chain couples TRBV28 to TRBJ1-2, with D perhaps TRBD1 (5 bases). The clonotype comes from a woman aged 50 to 60 with non-small cell lung cancer. The sample consisted of lung tumor tissue. CDR3 coding DNA: TGTGCCAACAGTTCCCCCGGGGCCCAAGATTCTAACTATGGCTACACCTTC. Translation gives CANSSPGAQDSNYGYTF.